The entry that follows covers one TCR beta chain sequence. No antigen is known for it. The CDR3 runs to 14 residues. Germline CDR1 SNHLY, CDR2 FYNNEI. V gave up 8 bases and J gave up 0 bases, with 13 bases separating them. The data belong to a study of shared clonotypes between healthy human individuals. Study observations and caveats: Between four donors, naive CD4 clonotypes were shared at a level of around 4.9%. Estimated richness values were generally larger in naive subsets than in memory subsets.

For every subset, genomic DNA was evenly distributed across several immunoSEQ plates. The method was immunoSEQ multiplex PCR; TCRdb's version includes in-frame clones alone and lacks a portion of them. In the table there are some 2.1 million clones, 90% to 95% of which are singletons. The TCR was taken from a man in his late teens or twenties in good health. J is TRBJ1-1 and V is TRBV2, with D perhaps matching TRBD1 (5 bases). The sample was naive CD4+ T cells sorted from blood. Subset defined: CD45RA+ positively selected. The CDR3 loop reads CASERAGLNTEAFF. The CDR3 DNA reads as TGTGCCAGCGAGAGGGCGGGGCTGAACACTGAAGCTTTCTTT.